The rows below give T cell receptor beta chains drawn from one sample of a study of T cell responses to AZD1222 COVID-19 vaccine. Libraries were prepared by immunoSEQ multiplex PCR; TCRdb keeps only in-frame clonotypes and omits some of them. Among around 110,000 clones listed, about 88% were seen once. The material was peripheral blood, obtained on day 0 of AZD1222 vaccination. These receptors were taken from an adult in good health. The CDR3 runs from the conserved cysteine through the conserved F or W. D genes are given only for firm matches. A clone size is listed for some rows: how often the clone was seen (once, few, many), or a class if it is expanded.

v_gene	j_gene	abundance	d_gene	CDR3nt	CDR3aa
TRBV9	TRBJ2-7	-	TRBD2	TGTGCCAGCAGCGGAACTAGCGGGAGTTACGAGCAGTACTTC	CASSGTSGSYEQYF
TRBV27	TRBJ1-2	-	-	TGTGCCAGCAGTTTCTACGGGGGACGGGGCTATGGCTACACCTTC	CASSFYGGRGYGYTF
TRBV28	TRBJ1-2	-	TRBD1	TGTGCCACCCGAGTCGCCGGGGACAGGGGCCAAATATATGGCTACACCTTC	CATRVAGDRGQIYGYTF
TRBV9	TRBJ2-2	-	TRBD1	TGTGCCAGCAGCCCGACGGGACAGGGGGCGGGCACCGGGGAGCTGTTTTTT	CASSPTGQGAGTGELFF
TRBV7-3	TRBJ2-1	-	TRBD2	TGTGCCAGCAGCTTACTCGCTAGCGGCAATGAGCAGTTCTTC	CASSLLASGNEQFF
TRBV6-5	TRBJ2-5	-	-	TGTGCCAGCAGTTACTCGAGGGAAGTCCCGGGAGAGACCCAGTACTTC	CASSYSREVPGETQYF
TRBV27	TRBJ1-2	-	TRBD1	TGTGCCAGCAGTTTACGAATCGGGACAGAGAACTATGGCTACACCTTC	CASSLRIGTENYGYTF
TRBV20-1	TRBJ2-7	-	-	TGCAGTGCCCCAAAGACTAGCGAGCAGTACTTC	CSAPKTSEQYF
TRBV7-2	TRBJ1-4	-	-	TGTGCCAGCAGCTTGGCGACAACTAATGAAAAACTGTTTTTT	CASSLATTNEKLFF
TRBV5-1	TRBJ1-1	-	-	TGCGCCAGCAGCCGCCCTGGGACTGAAGCTTTCTTT	CASSRPGTEAFF
TRBV7-2	TRBJ1-1	-	-	TGTGCCAGCAGATCCGGGGGAAGTCTGGGTGAAGCTTTCTTT	CASRSGGSLGEAFF
TRBV6-4	TRBJ1-1	-	TRBD1	TGTGCCAGCAGTAGGACAGGCGGGAACACTGAAGCTTTCTTT	CASSRTGGNTEAFF
TRBV7-9	TRBJ2-3	-	TRBD2	TGTGCCAGCAGCTCCCTAGCGGGGGGGGGCACAGATACGCAGTATTTT	CASSSLAGGGTDTQYF
TRBV29-1	TRBJ2-3	once	-	TGCAGCGTTGAAGGTTCCCTGGACGGATACACAGATACGCAGTATTTT	CSVEGSLDGYTDTQYF
TRBV28	TRBJ2-7	-	-	TGTGCCAGCAGCTTAAGAGTCCGAGTGACAGCATCCTACGAGCAGTACTTC	CASSLRVRVTASYEQYF
TRBV28	TRBJ1-5	-	-	TGTGCCAGCAGTTGGGGGATCAATCAGCCCCAGCATTTT	CASSWGINQPQHF
TRBV28	TRBJ1-5	-	-	TGTGCCAGCGGGAGGGCCAATCAGCCCCAGCATTTT	CASGRANQPQHF
TRBV6-5	TRBJ1-1	-	-	TGTGCCAGCAGTACAGAGCTTGAAGCTTTCTTT	CASSTELEAFF
TRBV4-1	TRBJ2-2	-	TRBD1	TGCGCCAGCAGCCAGGGGACAGTCGGGCGAGGGGAGCTGTTTTTT	CASSQGTVGRGELFF
TRBV30	TRBJ2-5	-	TRBD2	TGTGCCTGGGTGGCGGGGGTAGAGACCCAGTACTTC	CAWVAGVETQYF
TRBV4-2	TRBJ2-1	-	TRBD1	TGTGCCAGCAGCCAAGAACAGGACAGGGTCGTCCACAATGAGCAGTTCTTC	CASSQEQDRVVHNEQFF
TRBV12-5	TRBJ2-7	-	-	TGTGCTAGTGCCTATTGGGGACACGAGCAGTACTTC	CASAYWGHEQYF
TRBV9	TRBJ2-2	-	TRBD2	TGTGCCAGCAGCCCGGACCCCACTCCCCAGCGGGGGAACGGGGAGCTGTTTTTT	CASSPDPTPQRGNGELFF
TRBV2	TRBJ2-2	-	-	TGTGCCAGCAGTGCTTCCAGGGGTGGAGGGGAGCTGTTTTTT	CASSASRGGGELFF
TRBV7-9	TRBJ2-5	-	-	TGTGCCACCTCTCGAGGGGAGACCCAGTACTTC	CATSRGETQYF
TRBV5-6	TRBJ2-2	-	-	TGTGCCAGCAGCTTTTTGGTGACCGGGGAGCTGTTTTTT	CASSFLVTGELFF
TRBV5-1	TRBJ2-6	-	-	TGCGCCAGCAGCTTTAGTCGGGGAACTGGGGCCAACGTCCTGACTTTC	CASSFSRGTGANVLTF
TRBV7-9	TRBJ1-2	-	TRBD1	TGTGCCAGCAGCGAACCCGACAGGGGCGACTATGGCTACACCTTC	CASSEPDRGDYGYTF
TRBV29-1	TRBJ2-3	-	-	TGCAGCGTTGAAGTAGATCGGCGAGACAGCGGCACAGATACGCAGTATTTT	CSVEVDRRDSGTDTQYF
TRBV7-8	TRBJ1-2	-	-	TGTGCCAGCAGCCCTGTAGGTCAGGGATCGGTCGGCTACACCTTC	CASSPVGQGSVGYTF
TRBV5-6	TRBJ1-2	-	TRBD1	TGTGCCAGCAGCTTGTTTGGACAGGGGGACCATGGCTACACCTTC	CASSLFGQGDHGYTF
TRBV29-1	TRBJ1-2	-	-	TGCAGCGTTGTTAGAGGGGGTTCTGGGGGCTACACCTTC	CSVVRGGSGGYTF
TRBV18	TRBJ2-7	few	TRBD2	TGTGCCAGCTCACCGGGCCTAGCGGGATTCCACTACGAGCAGTACTTC	CASSPGLAGFHYEQYF
TRBV7-2	TRBJ1-3	-	-	TGTGCCAGCAGCTTAGACAGCACCGCGGGTGGAAACACCATATATTTT	CASSLDSTAGGNTIYF
TRBV5-1	TRBJ2-1	-	-	TGCGCCAGCAGCTTGGCCGGGACTCAACGTGAGCAGTTCTTC	CASSLAGTQREQFF
TRBV24-1	TRBJ1-2	once	TRBD1	TGTGCCACCAGTGATTTGGCCGGGACAGATAATGACCCACTCTATGGCTACACCTTC	CATSDLAGTDNDPLYGYTF
TRBV27	TRBJ2-3	-	TRBD2	TGTGCCAGCAGTTTAATAGGAGGGCGGGGGGTAGATACGCAGTATTTT	CASSLIGGRGVDTQYF
TRBV5-6	TRBJ2-4	-	-	TGTGCCAGCAGCTTGGCCTTGGAGGGGGTAGCCAAAAACATTCAGTACTTC	CASSLALEGVAKNIQYF
TRBV5-4	TRBJ1-1	-	-	TGTGCCAGCAGCTTTGACCGTAAGACTGAAGCTTTCTTT	CASSFDRKTEAFF
TRBV28	TRBJ1-5	-	-	TGTGCCAGCAGTTTAAGTGGTCAGCACAATCAGCCCCAGCATTTT	CASSLSGQHNQPQHF
TRBV5-1	TRBJ2-5	-	TRBD2	TGCGCCAGCAGCGGCGGGACTAGCGGGGGGGCCGAGACCCAGTACTTC	CASSGGTSGGAETQYF
TRBV7-8	TRBJ1-2	-	-	TGTGCCAGCAGCTTTACACGGGGCCCCGATGGCTACACCTTC	CASSFTRGPDGYTF
TRBV9	TRBJ1-1	-	-	TGTGCCAGCAGCGTAGTGGGCCCTAACACTGAAGCTTTCTTT	CASSVVGPNTEAFF
TRBV6-5	TRBJ1-2	-	TRBD1	TGTGCCAGCAGTCCCCTCCGGACAGGAGGATATGGCTACACCTTC	CASSPLRTGGYGYTF
TRBV28	TRBJ1-2	few	TRBD1	TGTGCCAGCAGTTGGGGACAGGGAGATTGGGGCTACACCTTC	CASSWGQGDWGYTF
TRBV7-2	TRBJ1-1	-	-	TGTGCCAGCAGTGAATTTGTATCGGGAGGCACTGAAGCTTTCTTT	CASSEFVSGGTEAFF
TRBV6-5	TRBJ1-1	-	-	TGTGCCAGCAGTTCCGGGGGAGCCACCACTGAAGCTTTCTTT	CASSSGGATTEAFF
TRBV7-2	TRBJ1-5	-	-	TGTGCCAGCAGCTTAGCGCTGTCGGCACATCAGCCCCAGCATTTT	CASSLALSAHQPQHF
TRBV28	TRBJ2-1	-	-	TGTGCCAGCAGTATACTCCCGGGACCGAGCAATGAGCAGTTCTTC	CASSILPGPSNEQFF